Sequencing of this T cell receptor (beta chain) was carried out in a study of T-cell memory formation after mild COVID-19. This clonotype came up a few times. A 5'RACE reaction primed in the constant segment made cDNA libraries of TCR alpha and TCR beta, and these carried sample barcodes and UMIs. TCRdb re-called the 5' RACE reads through MiXCR, storing one row per CDR3 protein. The sample lists around 500,000 distinct CDR3 sequences; 15% to 20% were seen once. The CDR3 contains 14 residues. In germline, CDR1 is LGHNA, CDR2 YSLEER. Trimming cost V 4 bases and J 8 bases; bases outside gene matches: 10.

The source material was PBMCs or a T cell subset sorted from them (not recorded which). The chain links TRBV4-3 to TRBJ1-2; 7 nucleotides align to TRBD1. The sequence was collected from an adult woman who had mild COVID-19 (a few samples of this study predate the infection). Cell type and time point are not known. CDR3 DNA: TGCGCCAGCAGCCCCCGGGACAGTGGACTAGGCTACACCTTC. Protein sequence: CASSPRDSGLGYTF.